These T cell receptor beta chains were read from a single sample in a study of blood T cell repertoires in COVID-19. Sequencing used immunoSEQ multiplex PCR; TCRdb keeps in-frame clones, though not all of them. The sample lists 130,000 or so clones, roughly 80% seen once, with over 9% in the top ten. Source material: PBMCs or T cells enriched from blood (not recorded which). These TCRs come from a man aged 45-65 years who had recovered from COVID-19. CDR3s include the opening cysteine and the closing phenylalanine or tryptophan. D genes are given only for firm matches. Not all rows give a size; the values are once, few, many and, for expanded clones, a class.

J | size | V | D | DNA | CDR3
TRBJ2-7 | - | TRBV7-9 | TRBD2 | TGTGCCAGCAGCTTAGCTAGCGGGGGGCCTCTCTCCTACGAGCAGTACTTC | CASSLASGGPLSYEQYF
TRBJ2-5 | - | TRBV5-5 | TRBD1 | TGTGCCAGCAGCTTACGACAGGGGGGAAAAGAGACCCAGTACTTC | CASSLRQGGKETQYF
TRBJ2-3 | - | TRBV6-6 | TRBD2 | TGTGCCAGCAGGGGCCTCGGGCTAGCGGGGCCAGATACGCAGTATTTT | CASRGLGLAGPDTQYF
TRBJ2-7 | - | TRBV6-6 | - | TGTGCCAGCAGTTACTTACGTATAGCCACCACCACCGAGCAGTACTTC | CASSYLRIATTTEQYF
TRBJ2-2 | - | TRBV11-2 | TRBD1 | TGTGCCAGCAGCCGGGGACAGCCTGCCACCGGGGAGCTGTTTTTT | CASSRGQPATGELFF
TRBJ1-1 | - | TRBV6-2/TRBV6-3 | TRBD1 | TGTGCCAGCAGCCCCTGGACAGGGGAAGCTTTCTTT | CASSPWTGEAFF
TRBJ1-2 | - | TRBV7-9 | TRBD1 | TGTGCCAGCAGCTCGGGACAGGTCTTCTCTAACTATGGCTACACCTTC | CASSSGQVFSNYGYTF
TRBJ1-1 | few | TRBV11-2 | TRBD1 | TGTGCCAGCAGCTTCCAGGGGGCTGACACTGAAGCTTTCTTT | CASSFQGADTEAFF
TRBJ2-2 | - | TRBV4-1 | TRBD2 | TGCGCCAGCAGCCGGGAACTAGCGGGGATCGCCACGAACACCGGGGAGCTGTTTTTT | CASSRELAGIATNTGELFF
TRBJ1-4 | - | TRBV5-1 | - | TGCGCCAGCAGCCCGCGAGGAGCAACTAATGAAAAACTGTTTTTT | CASSPRGATNEKLFF